This T cell receptor (beta chain) was obtained from a study of blood T cell repertoires in COVID-19. The wider study: T cells, B-cell-depleted T cells, or PBMCs provided the cDNA or gDNA that served as material.

V lost 2 bases, J lost 4 bases, and 7 bases lay in between. Looked up from germline, CDR1 is SGHDT and CDR2 is YYEEEE. The CDR3 totals 14 residues. This clone was seen a single time. Original processing methods: The assay estimated nucleated cells by amplifying reference gene primers. The table came from immunoSEQ multiplex PCR; TCRdb's copy has only in-frame clones and leaves some out. For V, J and clone size, that table is used; D and trimming come from the DNA. The sample shows under 300,000 clones, about 89% of them seen only once. The study drew participants aged about 18 to 89 years from 24 US areas.

The source of this sequence is a woman between 18 and 29 years old who had recovered from COVID-19. The sequenced sample consisted of PBMCs or T cells enriched from blood (not recorded which). The genes are TRBV5-6 and TRBJ2-6; D not resolved. The CDR3 nucleotides are TGTGCCAGCAGCTTCGGGTCCGGGGCCAACGTCCTGACTTTC. It is translated as CASSFGSGANVLTF.